The text below deals with one T cell receptor (beta chain). What it binds is unknown. The entry originates in a study of blood T cells in healthy people across ages. Then a second PCR, running about 6 to 12 cycles, was carried out with a sample-barcoded 5' primer and a J-beta primer mix. A single record per CDR3 protein comes from TCRdb applying MiXCR to the 5' RACE reads. The table has under 1,100,000 distinct CDR3 sequences, about 23% seen once. Study results and caveats: Diversity estimates drawn from one million T cells were deemed underestimates.

There are 16 residues in the CDR3. Looked up from germline, CDR1 is LGHNA and CDR2 is YNFKEQ. The V end was cut by 0 bases, the J end by 3 bases, with 14 bases between. The same data also contributed to another study, on T cells of mothers and their children. As reported in that work: cDNA was synthesized from all extracted RNA at about 1.4 ug per reaction.

The sample consisted of blood. The source of this sequence is a girl aged 2 to 9 in good health. The chain uses TRBV4-2 and TRBJ2-5; tentative D call: TRBD2 (5 bases). CDR3 loop: CASSQDERIQEETQYF. The CDR3 DNA sequence: TGTGCCAGCAGCCAAGACGAGCGGATTCAGGAAGAGACCCAGTACTTC.